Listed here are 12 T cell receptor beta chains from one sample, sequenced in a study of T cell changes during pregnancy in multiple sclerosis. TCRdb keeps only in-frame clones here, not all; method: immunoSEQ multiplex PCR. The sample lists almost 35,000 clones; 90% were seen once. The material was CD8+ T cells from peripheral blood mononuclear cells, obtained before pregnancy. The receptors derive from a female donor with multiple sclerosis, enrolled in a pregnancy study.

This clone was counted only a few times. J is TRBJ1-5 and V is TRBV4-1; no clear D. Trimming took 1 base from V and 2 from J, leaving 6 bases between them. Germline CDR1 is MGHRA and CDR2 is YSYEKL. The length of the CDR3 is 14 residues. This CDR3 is CASSQGTGNQPQHF. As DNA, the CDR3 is TGCGCCAGCAGCCAAGGCACGGGCAATCAGCCCCAGCATTTT.

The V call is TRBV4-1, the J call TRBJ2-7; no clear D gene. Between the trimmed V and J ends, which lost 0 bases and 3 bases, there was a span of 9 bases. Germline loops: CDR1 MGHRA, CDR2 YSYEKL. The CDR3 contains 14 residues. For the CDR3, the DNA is TGCGCCAGCAGCCAAGATTTCGCAGACTACGAGCAGTACTTC. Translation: CASSQDFADYEQYF.

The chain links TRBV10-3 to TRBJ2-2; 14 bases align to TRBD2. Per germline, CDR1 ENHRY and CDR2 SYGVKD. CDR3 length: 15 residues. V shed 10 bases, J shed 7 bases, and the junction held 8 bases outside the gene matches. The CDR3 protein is CATTSGGASSGELFF. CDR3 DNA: TGTGCCACGACTAGCGGGGGGGCCTCTAGCGGGGAGCTGTTTTTT.

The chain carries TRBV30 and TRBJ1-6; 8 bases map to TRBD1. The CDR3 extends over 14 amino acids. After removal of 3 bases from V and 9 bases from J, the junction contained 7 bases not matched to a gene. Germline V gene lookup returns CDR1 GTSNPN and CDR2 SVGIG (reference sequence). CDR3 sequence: CAWSPGGKGSPLHF. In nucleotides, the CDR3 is TGTGCCTGGAGCCCAGGGGGCAAGGGTTCACCCCTCCACTTT.

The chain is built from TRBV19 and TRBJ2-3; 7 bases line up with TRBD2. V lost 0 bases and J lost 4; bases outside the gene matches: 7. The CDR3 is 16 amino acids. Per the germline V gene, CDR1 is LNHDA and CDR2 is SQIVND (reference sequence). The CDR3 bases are TGTGCCAGTAGTATAGAAGACGCGGGAGCCGCAGATACGCAGTATTTT. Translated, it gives CASSIEDAGAADTQYF.

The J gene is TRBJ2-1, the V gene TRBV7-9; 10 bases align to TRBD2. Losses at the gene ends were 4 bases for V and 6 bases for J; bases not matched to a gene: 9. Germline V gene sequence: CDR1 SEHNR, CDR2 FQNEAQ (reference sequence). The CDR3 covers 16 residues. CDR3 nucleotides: TGTGCCAGCAGCTCGACTAGCGGGTCTCTTGGCAATGAGCAGTTCTTC. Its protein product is CASSSTSGSLGNEQFF.

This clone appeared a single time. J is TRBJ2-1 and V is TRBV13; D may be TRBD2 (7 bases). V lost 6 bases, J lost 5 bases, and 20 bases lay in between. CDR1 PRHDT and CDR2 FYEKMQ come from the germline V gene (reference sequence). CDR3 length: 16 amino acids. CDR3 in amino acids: CASSSWEGGSHNEQFF. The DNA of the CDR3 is TGTGCCAGCAGTTCATGGGAGGGGGGGAGCCACAATGAGCAGTTCTTC.

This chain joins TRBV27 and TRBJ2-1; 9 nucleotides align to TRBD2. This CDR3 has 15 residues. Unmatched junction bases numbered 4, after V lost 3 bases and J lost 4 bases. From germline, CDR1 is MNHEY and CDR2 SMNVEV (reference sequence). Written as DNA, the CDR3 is TGTGCCAGCAGTTTGGATAGCGGGAGTTACAATGAGCAGTTCTTC. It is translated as CASSLDSGSYNEQFF.

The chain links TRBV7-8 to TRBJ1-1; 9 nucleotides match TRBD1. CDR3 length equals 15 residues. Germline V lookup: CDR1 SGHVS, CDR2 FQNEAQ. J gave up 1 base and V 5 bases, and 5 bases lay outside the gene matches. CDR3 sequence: CASSTRDRANTEAFF. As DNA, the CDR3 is TGTGCCAGCAGCACCCGGGACAGGGCGAACACTGAAGCTTTCTTT. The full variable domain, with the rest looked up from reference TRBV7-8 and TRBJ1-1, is GAGVSQSPRYKVAKRGQDVALRCDPISGHVSLFWYQQALGQGPEFLTYFQNEAQLDKSGLPSDRFFAERPEGSVSTLKIQRTQQEDSAVYLCASSTRDRANTEAFFGQGTRLTVV.

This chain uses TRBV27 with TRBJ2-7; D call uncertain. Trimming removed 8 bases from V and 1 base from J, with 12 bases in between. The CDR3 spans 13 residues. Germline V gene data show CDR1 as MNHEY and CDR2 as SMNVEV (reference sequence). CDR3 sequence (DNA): TGTGCCAGCGGAGTATTTGGATCCTACGAGCAGTACTTC. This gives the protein CASGVFGSYEQYF.

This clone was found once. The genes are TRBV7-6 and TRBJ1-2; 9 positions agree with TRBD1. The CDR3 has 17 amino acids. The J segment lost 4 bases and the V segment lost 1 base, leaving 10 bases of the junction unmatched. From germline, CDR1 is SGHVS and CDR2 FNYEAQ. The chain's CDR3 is CASSLGTGVSAAYGYTF. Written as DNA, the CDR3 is TGTGCCAGCAGCTTAGGGACAGGGGTTTCAGCCGCCTATGGCTACACCTTC.

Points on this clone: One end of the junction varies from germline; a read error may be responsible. The CDR3 reads CATWDGGWIFF. DNA for the CDR3: TGTGCCACCTGGGACGGAGGGTGGATTTTCTTC. The rearrangement joins TRBV10-3 to TRBJ1-2; D is perhaps TRBD1 (5 bases). The CDR3 runs to 11 residues. Germline assignment: CDR1 ENHRY and CDR2 SYGVKD.